One sample yielded the 26 T cell receptor beta chains listed below, sequenced in a study of glioma-infiltrating T cells after dendritic cell vaccination. TCRdb's copy holds only in-frame clones and misses some; the assay was immunoSEQ multiplex PCR. The table records about 67,000 clones, 81% of them present only once. The source material was blood, sampled before dendritic cell vaccination. The receptors were gathered from a human donor with glioblastoma.

The sample holds one count of this clone. The genes are TRBV13 and TRBJ2-2; 7 bases are shared with TRBD1. Unmatched junction bases numbered 7, after V lost 2 bases and J lost 7 bases. CDR3 length equals 15 residues. The germline CDR1 and CDR2 sequences are PRHDT and FYEKMQ (reference sequence). The CDR3 sequence: CASSLRQGTGGELFF. The CDR3 nucleotides are TGTGCCAGCAGCTTAAGACAGGGTACTGGCGGGGAGCTGTTTTTT.

The chain links TRBV2 to TRBJ1-1; maybe TRBD1 (5 bases). V gave up 6 bases and J gave up 1 base, with 12 bases separating them. The germline V gene has CDR1 SNHLY and CDR2 FYNNEI. The CDR3 length is 14 residues. The CDR3 DNA follows: TGTGCCAGCAGGGGGCGGGGGTCGAACACTGAAGCTTTCTTT. Protein sequence: CASRGRGSNTEAFF.

V usage is TRBV19 and J usage is TRBJ1-6; a possible D gene is TRBD1 (6 bases). The CDR3 runs 16 residues. V shed 9 bases and J shed 2 bases, with 17 bases lying between them. CDR1 and CDR2 from the germline V gene are LNHDA and SQIVND (reference sequence). This chain's CDR3 is CASTTRGPPYNSPLHF. For the CDR3, the DNA is TGTGCCAGCACAACCAGGGGACCCCCCTATAATTCACCCCTCCACTTT.

The genes are TRBV4-2 and TRBJ1-5, with 12 bases identical to TRBD1. CDR3 length: 18 residues. Per germline, CDR1 LGHNA and CDR2 YNFKEQ. J gave up 5 bases and V 1 base, and 9 bases lay outside the gene matches. The CDR3 coding sequence is TGTGCCAGCAGCCAAGGGGTACGGGGACAGGGGGCTTATCAGCCCCAGCATTTT. The encoded protein is CASSQGVRGQGAYQPQHF.

Worth noting for this clone: One end of the junction does not line up with germline, which may come from a read error. The chain employs TRBV7-9 and TRBJ1-5; D gene unclear. Germline CDR1 SEHNR, CDR2 FQNEAQ (reference sequence). The CDR3 loop spans 17 amino acids. The CDR3 loop reads CASSQDAEGVTSQPQHF. The CDR3 bases are TGCGCCAGCAGCCAAGATGCGGAGGGCGTAACGAGTCAGCCCCAGCATTTT.

The chain carries TRBV5-1 and TRBJ2-5; perhaps TRBD2 as D (5 bases). The germline V gene has CDR1 SGHRS and CDR2 YFSETQ. This CDR3 contains 14 residues. The V end was cut by 5 bases, the J end by 5 bases, with 16 bases between. CDR3 coding DNA: TGCGCCAGCAGGGCGGGCCCCGAGACGGAGACCCAGTACTTC. Translating it yields CASRAGPETETQYF.

The rearrangement uses TRBV5-1 and TRBJ2-7; 7 nucleotides line up with TRBD1. The CDR3 is made up of 19 amino acids. The germline CDR1 and CDR2 sequences are SGHRS and YFSETQ. V was clipped by 0 bases and J by 0 bases; unmatched bases: 15. CDR3 region: CASSLARRGPSHPSYEQYF. The CDR3 DNA reads as TGCGCCAGCAGCTTGGCCAGAAGGGGGCCATCCCACCCCTCCTACGAGCAGTACTTC.

The chain couples TRBV5-1 to TRBJ2-5, with 12 bases that match TRBD2. CDR1 SGHRS and CDR2 YFSETQ come from the germline V gene. Unmatched junction bases numbered 1, after V lost 4 bases and J lost 3 bases. The CDR3 sequence is 14 residues long. Here the CDR3 DNA reads TGCGCCAGCAGCCGGACTAGCGGGGAAGAGACCCAGTACTTC. This gives the protein CASSRTSGEETQYF.

This chain joins TRBV2 and TRBJ2-7; D gene unclear. CDR3 length equals 14 residues. Germline lookup yields CDR1 SNHLY and CDR2 FYNNEI. The germline V and J ends were trimmed by 2 bases and 2 bases, with 10 bases remaining between them. Written as DNA, the CDR3 is TGTGCCAGCAGTGAATATTCCCCGGCCTACGAGCAGTACTTC. This translates into CASSEYSPAYEQYF.

This chain uses TRBV5-1 with TRBJ1-4; TRBD1 aligns across 7 bases. CDR1 is SGHRS, CDR2 YFSETQ, per germline. CDR3 size: 13 residues. Germline trimming cut 0 bases from V and 12 bases from J; bases unmatched to any gene: 5. CDR3 in DNA: TGCGCCAGCAGCTTGGATTCGACAGGGCAACTGTTTTTT. Amino acids: CASSLDSTGQLFF.

V is TRBV30 and J is TRBJ2-3; 9 bases align to TRBD2. Per the germline V gene, CDR1 is GTSNPN and CDR2 is SVGIG (reference sequence). This CDR3 has 14 residues. V trimming: 4 bases; J trimming: 0 bases; junction bases outside the gene matches: 2. The CDR3 sequence: CAWTSGDSTDTQYF. CDR3 DNA sequence: TGTGCCTGGACTAGCGGGGATAGCACAGATACGCAGTATTTT.

The chain combines TRBV30 with TRBJ2-1, with a weak D call TRBD2 (5 bases). The CDR3 has 11 residues. V shed 7 bases and J shed 2 bases, with 6 bases lying between them. Germline loops: CDR1 GTSNPN, CDR2 SVGIG (reference sequence). The CDR3 sequence: CASGTYNEQFF. In DNA, the CDR3 is TGTGCCTCGGGGACCTACAATGAGCAGTTCTTC. The whole variable domain, filled in from reference TRBV30 and TRBJ2-1, reads SQTIHQWPATLVQPVGSPLSLECTVEGTSNPNLYWYRQAAGRGLQLLFYSVGIGQISSEVPQNLSASRPQDRQFILSSKKLLLSDSGFYLCASGTYNEQFFGPGTRLTVL.

The chain has TRBV12-5 and TRBJ2-6; D might be TRBD2 (5 bases). CDR3 length: 17 amino acids. Germline V gives CDR1 LGHNT, CDR2 FRNRAP. V was clipped by 5 bases and J by 0 bases, with 14 bases between them. For the CDR3, the DNA is TGTGCTAGTGGTCTTGGACTTACCCCCTCTGGGGCCAACGTCCTGACTTTC. This codes for CASGLGLTPSGANVLTF.

The rearrangement uses TRBV6-6 and TRBJ2-7; no clear D gene. Germline V gene sequence: CDR1 MNHNY, CDR2 SVGAGI (reference sequence). The CDR3 extends over 14 amino acids. The V gene lost 2 bases and the J gene lost 7 bases, with 15 bases spanning the gap. The CDR3 protein is CASSYASAVGEQYF. CDR3 nucleotide sequence: TGTGCCAGCAGTTACGCGTCGGCGGTAGGTGAGCAGTACTTC.

The chain has TRBV29-1 and TRBJ2-1; TRBD1 matches at 10 bases. J lost 4 bases, V lost 0 bases, and 6 bases had no gene match. CDR3 size: 16 residues. Germline-derived CDR1 and CDR2 are SQVTM and ANQGSEA. The CDR3 DNA reads as TGCAGCGTTGAAGATTACCGGGACAGGGGTTACAATGAGCAGTTCTTC. Protein: CSVEDYRDRGYNEQFF.

Turning to this clone: Germline and junction disagree at one end, which may indicate a read error. The chain carries TRBV19 and TRBJ1-6, with unresolved D. This CDR3 has 15 residues. The V gene's germline CDR1 is LNHDA and CDR2 SQIVND (reference sequence). The CDR3 reads CASSVGNSYNSPPHF. CDR3 coding DNA: TGTGCCAGTAGTGTAGGAAACTCCTATAATTCACCCCCCCACTTT. Variable domain in full (rest from reference TRBV19 and TRBJ1-6): DGGITQSPKYLFRKEGQNVTLSCEQNLNHDAMYWYRQDPGQGLRLIYYSQIVNDFQKGDIAEGYSVSREKKESFPLTVTSAQKNPTAFYLCASSVGNSYNSPPHFGNGTRLTVT.

The chain combines TRBV2 with TRBJ1-2; 8 nucleotides agree with TRBD1. This CDR3 spans 13 amino acids. Per the germline V gene, CDR1 is SNHLY and CDR2 is FYNNEI. J gave up 8 bases and V 9 bases, and 11 bases lay outside the gene matches. CDR3 DNA sequence: TGTGCCAGTACGACAGGGGAACTTCGAGGCTACACCTTC. It translates to CASTTGELRGYTF.

The chain uses TRBV7-8 and TRBJ2-7; a possible D gene is TRBD1 (6 bases). This CDR3 is built from 14 residues. V dropped 1 base and J dropped 5 bases, with 12 bases sitting between them. Looked up from germline, CDR1 is SGHVS and CDR2 is FQNEAQ. The CDR3 DNA sequence: TGTGCCAGCAGCTTAGGAGGGGGACGGGACGAGCAGTACTTC. Its protein product is CASSLGGGRDEQYF.

The chain couples TRBV7-7 to TRBJ2-5; 9 bases fit TRBD1. After removal of 6 bases from V and 1 base from J, the junction contained 3 bases not matched to a gene. Looked up from germline, CDR1 is SSHAT and CDR2 is FNYEAQ (reference sequence). This CDR3 has 14 amino acids. CDR3 sequence reads: CASSKTGGQETQYF. The CDR3 DNA is TGTGCCAGCAGTAAGACAGGGGGCCAAGAGACCCAGTACTTC.

The chain employs TRBV7-8 and TRBJ2-7, with 7 positions matching TRBD1. Germline loops: CDR1 SGHVS, CDR2 FQNEAQ. Losses at the gene ends were 6 bases for V and 5 bases for J; bases not matched to a gene: 10. The CDR3 has 14 residues. In nucleotides, the CDR3 is TGTGCCAGCAGTAGAGACAGGGCCCAGGACGAGCAGTACTTC. The encoded protein is CASSRDRAQDEQYF.

The V gene is TRBV4-2, the J gene TRBJ1-6, with D possibly TRBD1 on 6 matching bases. This CDR3 region has 14 residues. Germline CDR1 reads LGHNA; CDR2 reads YNFKEQ. Between the trimmed V and J ends, which lost 6 bases and 6 bases, there was a span of 12 bases. The CDR3 sequence: CASRDRETNSPLHF. The CDR3 nucleotides are TGTGCCAGCAGGGACAGAGAAACTAATTCACCCCTCCACTTT.

The chain recombines TRBV6-9 with TRBJ2-2; 13 positions agree with TRBD2. Germline values: CDR1 MNHGY, CDR2 SVAAGI. Unmatched junction bases numbered 7, after V lost 8 bases and J lost 4 bases. The length of the CDR3 is 16 residues. In DNA, the CDR3 is TGTGCCAGCGTCCTGGGGACTAGCGGGACCACCGGGGAGCTGTTTTTT. Amino acid sequence: CASVLGTSGTTGELFF.

A note on this clone: One end of the junction is discordant with germline, which a read error may explain. The rearrangement uses TRBV30 and TRBJ1-2; 10 bases are shared with TRBD1. The CDR3 is 14 residues long. Germline lookup yields CDR1 GTSNPN and CDR2 SVGIG (reference sequence). In nucleotides, the CDR3 is TGTGCCTGGAGTTTGACCGGGACAGGGGACTTTTTGGCCTTC. As protein: CAWSLTGTGDFLAF.

This clone was counted a single time. The V and J genes are TRBV11-3 and TRBJ1-1, with D unresolved. The CDR3 runs 15 residues. V lost 5 bases to trimming and J lost 2 bases, with 15 bases between them. The germline V gene has CDR1 SGHNT and CDR2 YENEEA. The CDR3 DNA follows: TGTGCCAGCAGCCTCCCGGGAGGGCGAAACACTGAAGCTTTCTTT. Protein sequence: CASSLPGGRNTEAFF.

In this sample, this clone turned up a few times. V is TRBV6-6 and J is TRBJ1-2, with 10 bases matching TRBD1. V shed 7 bases, J shed 3 bases, and the junction held 11 bases outside the gene matches. CDR3 length equals 16 residues. Germline V gene data show CDR1 as MNHNY and CDR2 as SVGAGI (reference sequence). The CDR3 coding sequence is TGTGCCAGCACTTTCACCGCGGGACAGGGGTACTATGGCTACACCTTC. Protein product: CASTFTAGQGYYGYTF.

The V call is TRBV2, the J call TRBJ1-1, with D hard to call. The V and J ends lost 1 base and 3 bases respectively, with 6 bases between them. This CDR3 has 13 residues. The germline gives CDR1 SNHLY, CDR2 FYNNEI. The CDR3 is CASSEDSDTEAFF. The CDR3 DNA reads TGTGCCAGCAGTGAAGATTCGGACACTGAAGCTTTCTTT.